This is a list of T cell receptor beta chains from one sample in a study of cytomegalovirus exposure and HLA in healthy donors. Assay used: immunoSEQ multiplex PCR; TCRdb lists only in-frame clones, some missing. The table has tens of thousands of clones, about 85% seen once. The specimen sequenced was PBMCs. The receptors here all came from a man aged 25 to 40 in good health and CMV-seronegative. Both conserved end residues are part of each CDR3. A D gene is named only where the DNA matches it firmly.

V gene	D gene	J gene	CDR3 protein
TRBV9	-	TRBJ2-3	CASTKTPNTDTQYF
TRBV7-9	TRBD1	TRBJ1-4	CASSVSRTGGGEKLFF
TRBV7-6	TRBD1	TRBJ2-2	CASSVRQGSNTGELFF
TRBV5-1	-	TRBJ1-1	CASSRSGENTEAFF
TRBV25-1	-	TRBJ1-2	CASSEQGYGYTF
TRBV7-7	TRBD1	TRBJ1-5	CASSPPRRGQKYSNQPQHF
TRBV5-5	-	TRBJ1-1	CASSLRNPTDTEAFF
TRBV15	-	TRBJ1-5	CATSRDSGAGQPQHF
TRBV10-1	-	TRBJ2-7	CASSVKRGPYEQYF
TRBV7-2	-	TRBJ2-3	CASSGPLSTDTQYF